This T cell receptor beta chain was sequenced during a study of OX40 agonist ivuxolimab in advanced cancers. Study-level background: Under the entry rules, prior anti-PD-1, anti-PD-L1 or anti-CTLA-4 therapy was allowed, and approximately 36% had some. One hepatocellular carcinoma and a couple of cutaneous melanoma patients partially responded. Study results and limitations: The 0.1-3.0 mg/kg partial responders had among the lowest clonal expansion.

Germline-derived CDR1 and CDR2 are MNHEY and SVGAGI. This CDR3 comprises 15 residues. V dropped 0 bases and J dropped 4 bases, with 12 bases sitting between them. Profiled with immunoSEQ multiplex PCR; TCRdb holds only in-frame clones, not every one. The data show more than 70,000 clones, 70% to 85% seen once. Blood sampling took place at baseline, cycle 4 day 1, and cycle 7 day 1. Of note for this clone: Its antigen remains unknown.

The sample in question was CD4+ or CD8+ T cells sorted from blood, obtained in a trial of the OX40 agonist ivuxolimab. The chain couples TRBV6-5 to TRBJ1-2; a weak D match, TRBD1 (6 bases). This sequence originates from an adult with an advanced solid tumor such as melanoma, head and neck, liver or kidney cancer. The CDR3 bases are TGTGCCAGCAGTTACTCGCCGACAGGTTCCTATGGCTACACCTTC. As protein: CASSYSPTGSYGYTF.